The subject of this entry is one T cell receptor beta chain. Its target is not known. This sample was taken from a study of T cells expressing NK-cell markers. Study conclusions and caveats: No clear determination of HCMV specificity was made for expanded NKG2C+ T cell clones.

Germline V gives CDR1 MNHNY, CDR2 SVGAGI (reference sequence). CDR3 size: 12 residues. Making the TCR beta cDNA relied on 5'RACE template switching with UMIs. Using the 5' RACE reads, TCRdb records one entry per CDR3 protein without DNA. The sample is made up of hundreds of thousands of distinct CDR3 sequences, and the top ten hold roughly 7.2% of it. The source is a woman aged 18-70 years in good health. The V gene is TRBV6-6, the J gene TRBJ1-5. Sequences were obtained from blood T cells: a sorted CD56 or NKG2C T cell subset, CD4+ or CD8+ T cells, or bulk PBMC T cells (not recorded which). The CDR3 sequence: CASSSSGQPQHF.